The source of this T cell receptor beta chain is a study of T and B cells in COVID-19 patients. The wider study: Active-infection patients were older, median around 62 years, than recovered patients, median roughly 35 years.

Concerning this clonotype: The antigen is unknown.

J was trimmed by 9 bases and V by 3 bases; bases with no gene match: 6. The CDR3 has 13 residues. Germline loops: CDR1 DFQATT, CDR2 SNEGSKA (reference sequence). Study-wide findings and caveats: Symptomatic-phase blood samples from mildly ill patients and early samples from severe cases were scarce.

From blood, about 240-550 ng of genomic DNA served as TRB template. Multiplex PCR with BIOMED2 TRB-A/B primer pools amplified TRB rearrangements. TCRdb re-analysed the multiplex PCR reads in MiXCR, keeping a single row per CDR3 protein. The table has around 20,000 distinct CDR3 sequences, 30% to 35% seen once. Sequencing used blood. The chain links TRBV20-1 to TRBJ2-1; 9 nucleotides line up with TRBD2. The receptor was derived from a human donor who had recovered from COVID-19. This chain's CDR3 is CSASAGGSPEQFF. DNA for the CDR3: TGCAGTGCTAGCGCGGGGGGGTCACCTGAGCAGTTCTTC.